This TCR beta chain emerged from a study of T cells after yellow fever vaccination. The TCR cDNA carried a universal primer site and UMIs from 5'RACE template switching. TCRdb itself ran the 5' RACE reads through MiXCR, one entry per CDR3 protein. Found here are 140,000 to 150,000 distinct CDR3 sequences, 6.6% of them singletons; the top ten hold more than 0.6%. Study-level points and caveats: The booster response re-showed most primary clones: around 96% CD4, approximately 90% CD8. By day 5 rather than day 15, the secondary response had peaked, though it was weaker. Abundant clonotypes from the bulk population could get into FACS-sorted repertoires as contaminants.

Ten or more counts support this clonotype. Its antigen is unidentified. The receptor was isolated from a man aged 30-40 years who received the YFV17D yellow fever vaccine. The sequences come from CD4+ T cells sorted from PBMCs, collected 10 days after the yellow fever booster vaccination.

In DNA form, the CDR3 reads TGTGCCAGCAGCTTACCCCGGGGGCTGGGCCTTACCTACGAGCAGTACTTC. Translating it yields CASSLPRGLGLTYEQYF. The gene calls are TRBV11-2 and TRBJ2-7; D tentatively fits TRBD1 or TRBD2 (6 bases each). Germline V gene data show CDR1 as SGHAT and CDR2 as FQNNGV. V dropped 2 bases and J dropped 2 bases, with 19 bases sitting between them. CDR3 length: 17 residues.